This T cell receptor beta chain was identified during a study of blood T cell repertoires in COVID-19 (dated by TCRdb to about 2020). Regarding the study in general: Samples covering the acute and convalescent phases of COVID-19 were provided by collaborators in the United States, Italy and Spain. The material from the prospective study consisted of cDNA or gDNA derived from T cells, B-cell-depleted T cells, or PBMCs. The dataset comprised deeply sampled blood TCRbeta repertoires from subjects exposed to, actively infected with, or recovered from COVID-19. The repertoires were released in a freely available public database meant as a resource for research on the immune response to SARS-CoV-2. Samples came from the ongoing ImmuneRACE study (first 160 participants) plus 1,254 subjects from 6 global collaborators. Sample metadata almost always included a de-identified subject ID, COVID-19 status, age in years and sex. Where available, HLA class I and class II types were taken from metadata supplied by the sample provider and were not determined by assay-based typing.

Each collaborating institution followed its own protocols to collect whole blood in K2EDTA tubes. For TCRbeta analysis, collaborators shipped samples in one of three forms: frozen whole blood, isolated PBMCs, or DNA extracted from either of those sample types. The study at large found these results: How much clinical and demographic metadata was included differed by source and by participant, and the metadata was provided uncurated.

This clone was observed once. Its recognized antigen is unknown. One base away there is no much larger clone; base qualities are not given. TCRbeta CDR3 regions were amplified from genomic DNA by means of the immunoSEQ Assay, a bias-controlled multiplex PCR. In the paper's pipeline: Within the assay, amplification of reference gene primers was used to estimate how many nucleated cells each sample contained. To quantify the absolute abundance of each unique TCRbeta CDR3 rearrangement, sequence reads were collapsed and filtered. For each sample, productive Simpson clonality was calculated by taking the square root of Simpson's diversity index across productive rearrangements. Held by TCRdb, this immuneACCESS table contains in-frame sequences only and omits some clones. Under half of the omission traces to an unresolved V gene where checked; the cause of the rest is unknown. D and trimming come from the DNA, and the V and J calls and clone size come from that table. The sample contains about 80,000 clones, about nine tenths of them found a single time. The top ten clonotypes cover 6% to 7.5% of the sample.

The receptor was isolated from a woman aged 80 or older with acute or convalescent COVID-19. The sample comprised peripheral blood.

DNA sequence: TGTGCCAGCAGTTACTCAGGGACTAGCTACGAGCAGTACTTC. This gives the protein CASSYSGTSYEQYF. The chain joins TRBV6-2 or TRBV6-3 to TRBJ2-7; 8 of the junction bases match TRBD2. The CDR3 contains 14 residues, cysteine and phenylalanine counted. Of all the DNA, just the CDR3 is kept, 42 bases in frame from base 1. Based on the germline V gene, the CDR1 and CDR2 sequences are MNHEY and SVGEGT. Unmatched junction bases come to 1, with V trimmed by 0 bases and J by 3 bases.